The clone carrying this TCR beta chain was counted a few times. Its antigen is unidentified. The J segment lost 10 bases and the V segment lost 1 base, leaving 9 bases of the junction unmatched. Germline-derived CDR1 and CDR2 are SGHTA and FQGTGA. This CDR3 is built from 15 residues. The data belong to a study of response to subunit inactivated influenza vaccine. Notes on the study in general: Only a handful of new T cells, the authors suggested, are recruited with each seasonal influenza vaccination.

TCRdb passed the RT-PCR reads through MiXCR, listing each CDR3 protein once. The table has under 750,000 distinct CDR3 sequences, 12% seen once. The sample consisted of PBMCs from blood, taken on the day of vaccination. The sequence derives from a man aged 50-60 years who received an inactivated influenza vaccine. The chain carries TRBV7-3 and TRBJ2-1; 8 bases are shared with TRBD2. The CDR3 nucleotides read TGTGCCAGCAGCTTAAGTGGCGGGGGGTTGAAGGAGCAGTTCTTC. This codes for CASSLSGGGLKEQFF.